The present TCR beta chain was sequenced within a study of blood T cell repertoires in COVID-19. V lost 6 bases to trimming and J lost 3 bases; unmatched junction nucleotides: 3. Germline CDR1 and CDR2: MNHEY and SVGAGI. The CDR3 sequence is 13 residues long. This table comes from immunoSEQ multiplex PCR, and its TCRdb copy is limited to in-frame clones, with some not included. Of under 45,000 clones in the sample, around 80% were seen once. The chain recombines TRBV6-5 with TRBJ1-2, with TRBD1 matching 8 bases. The clonotype was recovered from a woman over 75 with active or convalescent COVID-19. Sequencing was done on a sample of peripheral blood. This CDR3 is CASRVTGDYGYTF. The CDR3 DNA reads TGTGCCAGCAGAGTGACAGGGGACTATGGCTACACCTTC.